The rows below give T cell receptor beta chains drawn from one sample of a study of cytomegalovirus exposure and HLA in healthy donors. Profiling relied on immunoSEQ multiplex PCR, and the TCRdb table lists in-frame clones only, not all of them. The profile shows under 200,000 clones, 70% to 80% of them singletons. Sample: PBMCs. All receptors derive from a male donor in good health and CMV-seropositive. The CDR3 runs from the conserved cysteine through the conserved F or W. The D gene is left open where the match is weak. Part of the rows lack a size; the others show once, few, many or a class for expanded clones.

>TRBJ2-1|TRBV5-3|13|once|-
TGTGCCAGAAGCTTGAGCAGGGTCCATGAGCAGTTCTTC
CARSLSRVHEQFF
>TRBJ2-3|TRBV7-8|16|-|TRBD2
TGTGCCAGCAGCTCCGGACTAGCGGGAGACACAGATACGCAGTATTTT
CASSSGLAGDTDTQYF
>TRBJ1-2|TRBV19|15|once|-
TGTGCCAGTAGTGGACGACAGGCCCGGGACTATGGCTACACCTTC
CASSGRQARDYGYTF
>TRBJ2-5|TRBV6-5|14|-|-
TGTGCCAGCAGTTCAAACTACTTCATAGAGACCCAGTACTTC
CASSSNYFIETQYF
>TRBJ2-6|TRBV7-2|15|-|-
TGTGCCAGCAGCGTACCGGGGGTCGGGGCCAACGTCCTGACTTTC
CASSVPGVGANVLTF
>TRBJ2-1|TRBV2|15|-|-
TGTGCCAGCAGTGAATTGGGGGGGGGCCTCCATGAGCAGTTCTTC
CASSELGGGLHEQFF
>TRBJ2-6|TRBV9|18|-|TRBD1
TGTGCCAGCAGCGTAACAGGGGGCGCGGGTCTCGGGGCCAACGTCCTGACTTTC
CASSVTGGAGLGANVLTF
>TRBJ2-7|TRBV27|17|-|TRBD2
TGTGCCAGCAGTTTCAACTTAGCGGGAGGCCCGGATTACGAGCAGTACTTC
CASSFNLAGGPDYEQYF
>TRBJ1-3|TRBV5-6|18|-|TRBD1
TGTGCCAGCAGCTTGTCTTCGCTGGGACAGGGGGCTGGAAACACCATATATTTT
CASSLSSLGQGAGNTIYF
>TRBJ1-1|TRBV7-6|16|-|TRBD1
TGTGCCAGCAGCTTACGGACAGGCTTTTTGAACACTGAAGCTTTCTTT
CASSLRTGFLNTEAFF
>TRBJ1-1|TRBV9|15|-|TRBD1
TGTGCCAGCAGCGTAGGGGCAGGGGGCAACACTGAAGCTTTCTTT
CASSVGAGGNTEAFF
>TRBJ1-4|TRBV30|14|-|-
TGTGCCTGGAGTCCAGGGGCAACTAATGAAAAACTGTTTTTT
CAWSPGATNEKLFF
>TRBJ2-3|TRBV5-1|15|-|-
TGCGCCAGCAGCTTGACAGGGATTGGTGCAGATACGCAGTATTTT
CASSLTGIGADTQYF
>TRBJ1-1|TRBV6-5|13|once|-
TGTGCCAGCAGTCTTACAGTGAACACTGAAGCTTTCTTT
CASSLTVNTEAFF
>TRBJ2-2|TRBV7-8|18|few|TRBD2
TGTGCCAGCAGCGGTCGGACTAGCGGGGGCGGAAACACCGGGGAGCTGTTTTTT
CASSGRTSGGGNTGELFF
>TRBJ2-1|TRBV27|14|few|-
TGTGCCAGCAGACTGACTCCATCCTACAATGAGCAGTTCTTC
CASRLTPSYNEQFF
>TRBJ2-1|TRBV5-1|15|-|TRBD2
TGCGCCAGCAGCTTAATTACTAGCGGGAAGTATGAGCAGTTCTTC
CASSLITSGKYEQFF
>TRBJ2-3|TRBV7-8|12|-|-
TGTGCCAGCAGCTTAGATGGCGGGACGCAGTATTTT
CASSLDGGTQYF
>TRBJ1-2|TRBV11-2|14|-|-
TGTGCCAGCAGCTTAGGATCTACCAACTATGGCTACACCTTC
CASSLGSTNYGYTF
>TRBJ2-2|TRBV9|17|few|TRBD2
TGTGCCAGCAGCGTAGGCGGGCTAGCGGGGGGGCTCGGGGAGCTGTTTTTT
CASSVGGLAGGLGELFF
>TRBJ1-5|TRBV6-5|15|once|TRBD1
TGTGCCAGCAGAAGGACAGGGGGGAACAATCAGCCCCAGCATTTT
CASRRTGGNNQPQHF
>TRBJ2-7|TRBV11-2|15|-|TRBD2
TGTGCCAGCAGCTTAGGACTAGCGGGCTCCTACGAGCAGTACTTC
CASSLGLAGSYEQYF
>TRBJ2-7|TRBV7-6|15|-|-
TGTGCCAGCAGCTTAGCCGAGGACAGCACCTACGAGCAGTACTTC
CASSLAEDSTYEQYF